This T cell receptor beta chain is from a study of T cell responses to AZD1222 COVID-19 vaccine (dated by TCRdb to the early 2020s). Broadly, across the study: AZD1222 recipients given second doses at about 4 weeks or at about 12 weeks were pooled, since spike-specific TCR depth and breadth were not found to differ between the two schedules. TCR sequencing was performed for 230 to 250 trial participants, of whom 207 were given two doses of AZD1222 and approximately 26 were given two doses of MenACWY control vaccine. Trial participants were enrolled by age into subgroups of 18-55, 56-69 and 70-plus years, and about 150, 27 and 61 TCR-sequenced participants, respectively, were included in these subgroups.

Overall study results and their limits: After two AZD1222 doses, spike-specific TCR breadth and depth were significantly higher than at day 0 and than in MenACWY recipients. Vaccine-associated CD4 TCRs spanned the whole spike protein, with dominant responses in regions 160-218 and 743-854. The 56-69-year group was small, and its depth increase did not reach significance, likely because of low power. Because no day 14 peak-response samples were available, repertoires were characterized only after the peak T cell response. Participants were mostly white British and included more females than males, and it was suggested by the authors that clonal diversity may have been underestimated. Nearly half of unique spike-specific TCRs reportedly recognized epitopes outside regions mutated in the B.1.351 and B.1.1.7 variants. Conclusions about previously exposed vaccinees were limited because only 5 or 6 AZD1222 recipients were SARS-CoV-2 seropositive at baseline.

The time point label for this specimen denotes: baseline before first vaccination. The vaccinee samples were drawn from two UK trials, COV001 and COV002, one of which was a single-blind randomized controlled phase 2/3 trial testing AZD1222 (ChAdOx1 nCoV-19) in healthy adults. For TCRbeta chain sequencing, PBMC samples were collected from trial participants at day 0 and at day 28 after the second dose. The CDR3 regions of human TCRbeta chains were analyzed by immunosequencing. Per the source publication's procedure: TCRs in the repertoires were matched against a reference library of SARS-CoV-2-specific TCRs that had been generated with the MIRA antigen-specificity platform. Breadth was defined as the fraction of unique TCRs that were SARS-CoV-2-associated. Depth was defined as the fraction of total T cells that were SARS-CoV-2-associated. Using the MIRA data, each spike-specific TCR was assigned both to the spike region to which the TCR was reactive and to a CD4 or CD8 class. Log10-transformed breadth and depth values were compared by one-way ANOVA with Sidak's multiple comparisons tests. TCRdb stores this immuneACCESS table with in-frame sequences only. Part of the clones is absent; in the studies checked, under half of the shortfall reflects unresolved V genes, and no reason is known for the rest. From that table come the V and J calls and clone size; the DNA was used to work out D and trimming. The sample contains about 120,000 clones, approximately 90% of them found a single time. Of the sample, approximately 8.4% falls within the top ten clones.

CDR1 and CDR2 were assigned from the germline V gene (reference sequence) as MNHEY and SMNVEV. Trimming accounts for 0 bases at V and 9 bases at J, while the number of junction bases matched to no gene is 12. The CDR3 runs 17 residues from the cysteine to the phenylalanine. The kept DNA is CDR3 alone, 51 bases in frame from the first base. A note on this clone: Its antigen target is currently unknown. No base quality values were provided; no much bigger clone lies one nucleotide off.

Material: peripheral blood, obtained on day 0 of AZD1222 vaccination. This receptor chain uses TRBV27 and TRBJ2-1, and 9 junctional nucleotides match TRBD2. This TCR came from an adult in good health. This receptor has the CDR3 CASSLSRLVAGVGEQFF. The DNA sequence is TGTGCCAGCAGTTTATCCCGGTTGGTAGCGGGAGTTGGTGAGCAGTTCTTC.